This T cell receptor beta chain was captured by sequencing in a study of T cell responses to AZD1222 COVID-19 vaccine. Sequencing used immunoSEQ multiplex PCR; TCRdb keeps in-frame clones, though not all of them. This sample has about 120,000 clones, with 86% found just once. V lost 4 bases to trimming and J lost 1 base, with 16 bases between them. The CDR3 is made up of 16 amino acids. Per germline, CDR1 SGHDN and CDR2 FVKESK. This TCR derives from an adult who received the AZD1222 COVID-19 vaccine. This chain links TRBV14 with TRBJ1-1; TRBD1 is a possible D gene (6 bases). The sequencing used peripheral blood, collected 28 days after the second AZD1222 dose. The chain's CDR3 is CASSPHTGLRNTEAFF. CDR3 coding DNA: TGTGCCAGCAGCCCCCATACAGGGCTTCGGAACACTGAAGCTTTCTTT.